The source of this T cell receptor beta chain is a study of cytomegalovirus exposure and HLA in healthy donors. V was shortened by 2 bases and J by 4 bases, with 12 bases between the two germline ends. The CDR3 length is 15 residues. The V gene's germline CDR1 is MDHEN and CDR2 SYDVKM. The PCR contained 60 Vbeta and 13 Jbeta primers. Data came from immunoSEQ multiplex PCR; TCRdb stores just in-frame clones and leaves some out. The sample yields about 210,000 clones, over 70% seen once. This TCR came from a man aged 40-55 years in good health and CMV-seropositive. Sequencing was performed on PBMCs. The gene calls are TRBV28 and TRBJ1-5; maybe TRBD1 (6 bases). CDR3 bases: TGTGCCAGCAGTTTAGGTAGGGGGTGGAATCAGCCCCAGCATTTT. Translating gives CASSLGRGWNQPQHF.